A selection of T cell receptor beta chains follows, all from one sample in a study of blood T cell repertoires in COVID-19. TCRdb's table, derived via immunoSEQ multiplex PCR, lists solely in-frame clones and lacks some. Of over 350,000 clones listed, 87% are singletons. Material: PBMCs or T cells enriched from blood (not recorded which). The source of these receptors is a young woman with acute COVID-19. The CDR3 runs from the conserved cysteine through the conserved F or W. The D gene is left open where the match is weak. Expanded clones get a size class; other rows say once, few or many, or leave the size out.

TRBJ1-3 | few | TRBD1 | TRBV7-3 | TGTGCCAGCAGCAATGGGGCAGGGGGAGGAAACACCATATATTTT | CASSNGAGGGNTIYF
TRBJ1-2 | - | - | TRBV9 | TGTGCCAGCAGCGAAGGGTCAGGGGATGGCTACACCTTC | CASSEGSGDGYTF
TRBJ2-7 | - | - | TRBV18 | TGTGCCAGCTCACCATCTTCCTACGAGCAGTACTTC | CASSPSSYEQYF
TRBJ2-7 | few | - | TRBV5-1 | TGCGCCAGCAGCGGACAGACCTACGAGCAGTACTTC | CASSGQTYEQYF
TRBJ2-3 | few | TRBD2 | TRBV4-3 | TGCGCCAGCAGCCAAGATCTTGCGGCGGGGGGGACAGATACGCAGTATTTT | CASSQDLAAGGTDTQYF
TRBJ1-2 | - | TRBD1 | TRBV7-2 | TGTGCCAGCAGCGTACTGGGACAGGCATACTATGGCTACACCTTC | CASSVLGQAYYGYTF
TRBJ2-4 | - | TRBD1 | TRBV29-1 | TGCAGCGTTTCCGTGACAGGGGATTTTTGGGTAGCCAAAAACATTCAGTACTTC | CSVSVTGDFWVAKNIQYF
TRBJ2-5 | once | TRBD2 | TRBV7-2 | TGTGCCAGCAGGTCCAATAGCGGGAGGCTCGAAGAGACCCAGTACTTC | CASRSNSGRLEETQYF
TRBJ1-2 | - | TRBD1 | TRBV5-5 | TGTGCCAGCAGCTTGGCCATGACAGGGGGAGTAGGAAGCTACACCTTC | CASSLAMTGGVGSYTF
TRBJ1-2 | - | TRBD1 | TRBV5-1 | TGCGCCAGCAGCTTGGGACAGGGGGCCGATGGCTACACCTTC | CASSLGQGADGYTF
TRBJ1-1 | - | TRBD1 | TRBV27 | TGTGCCAGCAGTTTCGCGCAGGGGGGTACTGAAGCTTTCTTT | CASSFAQGGTEAFF
TRBJ2-7 | - | TRBD2 | TRBV29-1 | TGCAGCGTCCTCGGGACTAGCGGTGGCTCCTACGAGCAGTACTTC | CSVLGTSGGSYEQYF
TRBJ2-7 | - | TRBD2 | TRBV6-5 | TGTGCCAGTACTAGCGGGTTCAGCAACGAGCAGTACTTC | CASTSGFSNEQYF
TRBJ2-7 | - | TRBD2 | TRBV10-2 | TGCGCCACACAATTGGGAGGACTAGCGGGGCCCAGCTCCTACGAGCAGTACTTC | CATQLGGLAGPSSYEQYF
TRBJ1-3 | - | TRBD1 | TRBV27 | TGTGCCAGCAGACGACAGGGGGCTGTCTCTGGAAACACCATATATTTT | CASRRQGAVSGNTIYF
TRBJ2-1 | - | TRBD2 | TRBV10-3 | TGTGCCATCAGTGACGCCGTAGCGGGAGAGAAGAATGAGCAGTTCTTC | CAISDAVAGEKNEQFF
TRBJ2-2 | - | - | TRBV5-8 | TGTGCCAGCAGCTTGGAGGTTTCCCTGAGGATCCCCGGGGAGCTGTTTTTT | CASSLEVSLRIPGELFF
TRBJ2-3 | - | - | TRBV25-1 | TGTGCCAGCATGGACAGAAACACAGATACGCAGTATTTT | CASMDRNTDTQYF
TRBJ2-7 | - | - | TRBV6-6 | TGTGCCAGCAGTTACTCCTACGGGACTTCCGAGCAGTACTTC | CASSYSYGTSEQYF
TRBJ1-5 | - | - | TRBV21-1 | TGTGCCAGCAGCAAAGGGTCGGGAGGCAATCAGCCCCAGCATTTT | CASSKGSGGNQPQHF
TRBJ1-1 | - | - | TRBV7-2 | TGTGCCAGCAGCTTAGGCCGGGGTGGCACTGAAGCTTTCTTT | CASSLGRGGTEAFF
TRBJ1-1 | - | - | TRBV14 | TGTGCCAGCAGCCAAGATTTCGAACTTGAAGCTTTCTTT | CASSQDFELEAFF
TRBJ2-3 | once | TRBD1 | TRBV7-3 | TGTGCCAGCAGCCTGGACAGGGGGGCAGATACGCAGTATTTT | CASSLDRGADTQYF
TRBJ1-1 | - | - | TRBV19 | TGTGCCAGTAGCACGGTGACAGAGAACACTGAAGCTTTCTTT | CASSTVTENTEAFF
TRBJ2-3 | - | - | TRBV10-2 | TGCGCCAGTGATGCCAGTGTCACAGATACGCAGTATTTT | CASDASVTDTQYF
TRBJ1-5 | - | TRBD1 | TRBV6-5 | TGTGCCAGCAGTTCGACAGGGCGGAATCAGCCCCAGCATTTT | CASSSTGRNQPQHF
TRBJ2-3 | - | TRBD2 | TRBV9 | TGTGCCAGCAGCCCTTCGGAGCGGGGGGGCTGGACAGATACGCAGTATTTT | CASSPSERGGWTDTQYF
TRBJ2-1 | once | - | TRBV9 | TGTGCCAGCAGCGTAGCCTCGGGGGTTCTCAATGAGCAGTTCTTC | CASSVASGVLNEQFF
TRBJ2-1 | - | TRBD2 | TRBV7-4 | TGTGCCAGCAGCCCTGCGGGGGAGGGATCCTACAATGAGCAGTTCTTC | CASSPAGEGSYNEQFF
TRBJ2-5 | once | TRBD1 | TRBV5-8 | TGTGCCAGCAGCTTCACCACTACAGGGGTGGTGGAGACCCAGTACTTC | CASSFTTTGVVETQYF
TRBJ1-6 | - | - | TRBV21-1 | TGTGCCAGCAGCGCTCCAGGGGTAAGGAGTAATTCACCCCTCCACTTT | CASSAPGVRSNSPLHF
TRBJ2-3 | - | TRBD2 | TRBV19 | TGTGCCAGCGCCCGGCGGCGGGAGCTAAATACGCAGTATTTT | CASARRRELNTQYF
TRBJ2-3 | - | - | TRBV3-1/TRBV3-2 | TGTGCCAGCAGCCAAGATCGAGGGGGTCAGTCGGAAGATACGCAGTATTTT | CASSQDRGGQSEDTQYF
TRBJ1-2 | - | - | TRBV6-5 | TGTGCCAGCAGTTCGACAGTCCGTGGCTATGGCTACACCTTC | CASSSTVRGYGYTF
TRBJ2-7 | - | - | TRBV6-2/TRBV6-3 | TGTGCCAGCAGTGCAGCCGGGACAAGTAGCTCCTACGAGCAGTACTTC | CASSAAGTSSSYEQYF
TRBJ1-2 | - | - | TRBV4-3 | TGCGCCAGCAGCCAAGGTCTTAGCGGGACCCCAGGATACTATGGCTACACCTTC | CASSQGLSGTPGYYGYTF
TRBJ2-2 | - | - | TRBV7-2 | TGTGCCGACTCCCCTTCGCACACCGGGGAGCTGTTTTTT | CADSPSHTGELFF
TRBJ2-5 | - | - | TRBV30 | TGTGCCTGGACTGATACAGCGGTACATTGGATGAGCGAGACCCAGTACTTC | CAWTDTAVHWMSETQYF
TRBJ2-1 | - | - | TRBV24-1 | TGTGCCACCAGTGATAGGACAGTGCCACACAATGAGCAGTTCTTC | CATSDRTVPHNEQFF
TRBJ1-4 | few | TRBD1 | TRBV30 | TGTGCCTGGAGCGTAACAGGGGCAACTAATGAAAAACTGTTTTTT | CAWSVTGATNEKLFF
TRBJ2-7 | - | TRBD1 | TRBV7-2 | TGTGCCAGCAGCACGTCGGACAGGGTTGGGGACTCCTACGAGCAGTACTTC | CASSTSDRVGDSYEQYF
TRBJ1-6 | - | TRBD1 | TRBV7-3 | TGTGCCACCAGGGGTACTACAGGGACAGCCCTCCACTTT | CATRGTTGTALHF
TRBJ2-7 | - | TRBD1 | TRBV6-1 | TGTGCCAGCAGTGAATCTTTCTTTGGGACAGCGATCTACGAGCAGTACTTC | CASSESFFGTAIYEQYF
TRBJ1-1 | once | TRBD1 | TRBV5-1 | TGCGCCAGCAGCGAGTCAGGGACAGGGGCTGAAGCTTTCTTT | CASSESGTGAEAFF
TRBJ2-1 | - | TRBD2 | TRBV11-2 | TGTGCCAGCAGCTTTTTTCGCGGAGCGGGAGAGAGCTCCTACAATGAGCAGTTCTTC | CASSFFRGAGESSYNEQFF
TRBJ2-7 | few | - | TRBV5-6 | TGTGCCAGCAGCGGAACAGATATCTACGAGCAGTACTTC | CASSGTDIYEQYF
TRBJ1-5 | - | - | TRBV7-3 | TGTGCCAGCAGCTTAGGGCCAGGGAAAGGTCAGCCCCAGCATTTT | CASSLGPGKGQPQHF
TRBJ2-5 | - | - | TRBV3-1/TRBV3-2 | TGTGCCAGCAGCCAAGGGGGCAAACTATTGGAGACCCAGTACTTC | CASSQGGKLLETQYF
TRBJ1-5 | few | - | TRBV5-4 | TGTGCCAGCAGCTTTGAGAATCAGCCCCAGCATTTT | CASSFENQPQHF
TRBJ1-5 | - | - | TRBV12-3/TRBV12-4 | TGTGCCAGCAGTTTAGGTCAGGGCCAGCCCCAGCATTTT | CASSLGQGQPQHF
TRBJ2-7 | - | - | TRBV11-2 | TGTGCCAGCAGCCCGACGGGCAGGGCCTCCTACGAGCAGTACTTC | CASSPTGRASYEQYF
TRBJ1-2 | - | TRBD1 | TRBV6-1 | TGTGCCAGCAGTGAAGGACCAGGGGGCGGGAGCTACACCTTC | CASSEGPGGGSYTF
TRBJ1-1 | - | - | TRBV5-1 | TGCGCCAGCAGCCCCGCCTCCACAGTGAACACTGAAGCTTTCTTT | CASSPASTVNTEAFF